What follows are 24 T cell receptor beta chains derived from one specimen sequenced in a study of blood T cell repertoires in COVID-19. Generated by immunoSEQ multiplex PCR, the TCRdb table keeps only in-frame clones and is missing some. The sample shows some 300,000 clones, approximately 90% of them seen only once. Sequenced sample: peripheral blood. These receptors all come from a woman aged 30 to 39 who had recovered from COVID-19.

The chain combines TRBV5-1 with TRBJ1-1, with D perhaps matching TRBD1 (5 bases). The CDR3 sequence is 15 residues long. Germline V gene data show CDR1 as SGHRS and CDR2 as YFSETQ. Trimming removed 3 bases at V and 5 bases at J, with 17 bases between. The CDR3 reads CASSSNTGPGTEAFF. CDR3 DNA sequence: TGCGCCAGCAGCTCCAATACAGGCCCCGGGACTGAAGCTTTCTTT.

This clone appeared once. The V and J genes are TRBV30 and TRBJ2-1; 10 bases align to TRBD2. This CDR3 comprises 16 residues. Germline-derived CDR1 and CDR2 are GTSNPN and SVGIG (reference sequence). Germline trimming cut 4 bases from V and 8 bases from J; bases unmatched to any gene: 14. As DNA, the CDR3 is TGTGCCTGGACCCCTGGGGGGGCTAGCGGGGGCGATGAGCAGTTCTTC. Residues: CAWTPGGASGGDEQFF.

The chain links TRBV4-2 to TRBJ2-3, with D perhaps matching TRBD2 (5 bases). The length of the CDR3 is 15 residues. With 0 bases removed from V and 6 bases from J, the gap between germline ends came to 13 bases. Germline V gene data show CDR1 as LGHNA and CDR2 as YNFKEQ. The CDR3 loop is CASSQDRRTSDTQYF. In nucleotides, the CDR3 is TGTGCCAGCAGCCAAGATCGACGGACTTCGGATACGCAGTATTTT.

A single count supports this clone. The gene calls are TRBV14 and TRBJ1-2; D is ambiguous. CDR3 size: 13 residues. Germline CDR1 reads SGHDN; CDR2 reads FVKESK. Deletions cut 4 bases from V and 4 bases from J, with 10 bases between. The CDR3 region is CASSPTTFYGYTF. The CDR3 DNA sequence: TGTGCCAGCAGCCCTACGACATTCTATGGCTACACCTTC.

The chain is built from TRBV6-2 or TRBV6-3 and TRBJ2-7; D is possibly TRBD1 (6 bases). V was trimmed by 5 bases and J by 2 bases, leaving 13 bases between them. From germline, CDR1 is MNHEY and CDR2 SVGEGT. The CDR3 runs to 14 residues. CDR3: CASSLPTGTYEQYF. In DNA form, the CDR3 reads TGTGCCAGCAGTCTCCCGACAGGTACCTACGAGCAGTACTTC.

The rearrangement joins TRBV2 to TRBJ2-7; D gene ambiguous. CDR3 size: 10 residues. CDR1 is SNHLY, CDR2 FYNNEI, per germline. V shed 8 bases and J shed 10 bases, with 12 bases lying between them. The CDR3 here is CASEDIEQYF. As DNA, the CDR3 is TGTGCCAGCGAAGACATCGAACAGTACTTC.

This chain links TRBV24-1 with TRBJ2-7; D may be TRBD1 (5 bases). The V end lost 3 bases, the J end lost 6 bases, and 8 bases lay between the germline ends. Per the germline V gene, CDR1 is KGHDR and CDR2 is SFDVKD. There are 12 residues in the CDR3. CDR3 coding DNA: TGTGCCACCAGTGATAACAGGCGCGAGCAGTACTTC. Translation: CATSDNRREQYF.

This rearrangement joins TRBV6-5 to TRBJ1-1; no firm D call. This CDR3 comprises 14 residues. Trimming took 5 bases from V and 0 from J, leaving 10 bases between them. CDR1 is MNHEY and CDR2 is SVGAGI in the germline V gene. The CDR3 here is CASSLDTMNTEAFF. In DNA form, the CDR3 reads TGTGCCAGCAGTCTCGACACAATGAACACTGAAGCTTTCTTT.

CDR3 nucleotide sequence: TGTGCCAGCAGCTCAACAGGGGGATCTGGAAACACCATATATTTT. This translates into CASSSTGGSGNTIYF. The gene calls are TRBV7-3 and TRBJ1-3; the match to TRBD1 covers 8 bases. The CDR3 totals 15 residues. Trimming took 4 bases from V and 1 from J; bases not matched to a gene: 3. Germline CDR1 SGHTA, CDR2 FQGTGA.

This clone was found a few times. The chain couples TRBV7-8 to TRBJ2-7, with 7 bases identical to TRBD1. Trimming removed 10 bases from V and 6 bases from J; junction bases left unmatched: 9. This CDR3 is built from 12 residues. The V gene's germline CDR1 is SGHVS and CDR2 FQNEAQ. CDR3 residues: CATTRGLGEQYF. CDR3 nucleotides: TGTGCCACCACAAGGGGGCTCGGCGAGCAGTACTTC.

The chain joins TRBV19 to TRBJ2-5; a weak D match, TRBD1 (5 bases). Looked up from germline, CDR1 is LNHDA and CDR2 is SQIVND (reference sequence). V was pared by 8 bases and J by 3 bases, with 19 bases between. The CDR3 has 15 residues. Here the CDR3 DNA reads TGTGCCAGTGGTAATCAAGGGGCACTTAAAGAGACCCAGTACTTC. It codes for CASGNQGALKETQYF.

The V call is TRBV30, the J call TRBJ1-2; 7 bases fit TRBD1. Trimming at V came to 0 bases and at J to 5 bases, leaving 6 bases not matched to a gene. The germline gives CDR1 GTSNPN, CDR2 SVGIG (reference sequence). The CDR3 is made up of 14 amino acids. The CDR3 region is CAWSVGQALYGYTF. The CDR3 DNA follows: TGTGCCTGGAGTGTAGGACAGGCCCTGTATGGCTACACCTTC.

Of note for this clone: Additional DNA sequences in this sample encode the identical CDR3. The chain uses TRBV5-6 and TRBJ1-5; unclear D gene. Trimming shortened V by 0 bases and J by 0 bases, and 7 bases separated the two germline ends. The germline CDR1 and CDR2 sequences are SGHDT and YYEEEE. The CDR3 is made up of 15 amino acids. DNA for the CDR3: TGTGCCAGCAGCTTGGGGGCGTCTAGCAATCAGCCCCAGCATTTT. As protein: CASSLGASSNQPQHF.

The rearrangement joins TRBV4-1 to TRBJ1-2; D remains ambiguous. Germline CDR1 reads MGHRA; CDR2 reads YSYEKL. Trimming pared 1 base from V and 0 bases from J, leaving 18 bases between. The CDR3 is 18 residues long. The CDR3 loop is CASSQGLGLTLANYGYTF. CDR3 DNA: TGCGCCAGCAGCCAAGGATTGGGTCTTACTCTAGCTAACTATGGCTACACCTTC.

The genes are TRBV6-5 and TRBJ1-1; D might be TRBD1 (5 bases). There are 15 residues in the CDR3. V was trimmed by 2 bases and J by 0 bases, leaving 10 bases between them. Per germline, CDR1 MNHEY and CDR2 SVGAGI. CDR3 region: CASSYKGLMNTEAFF. The CDR3 coding sequence is TGTGCCAGCAGTTACAAGGGACTTATGAACACTGAAGCTTTCTTT.

The V call is TRBV7-2, the J call TRBJ2-5; 9 nucleotides line up with TRBD1. Trimming removed 1 base from V and 9 bases from J; junction bases left unmatched: 6. The CDR3 runs to 14 residues. The germline V gene encodes CDR1 SGHTA and CDR2 FQGNSA. CDR3 sequence: CASSLGGQGLAQYF. CDR3 DNA: TGTGCCAGCAGCTTAGGGGGACAGGGACTTGCCCAGTACTTC.

This rearrangement joins TRBV27 to TRBJ2-5; TRBD2 agrees at 7 bases. CDR3 size: 14 residues. V dropped 3 bases and J dropped 5; count of bases not matched to a gene: 6. Germline lookup yields CDR1 MNHEY and CDR2 SMNVEV (reference sequence). CDR3 sequence: CASSFMGGGETQYF. DNA for the CDR3: TGTGCCAGCAGTTTTATGGGGGGGGGTGAGACCCAGTACTTC.

The chain uses TRBV6-2 or TRBV6-3 and TRBJ2-5; possibly TRBD2 for D (7 bases). In germline, CDR1 is MNHEY, CDR2 SVGEGT. Between the trimmed V and J ends, which lost 2 bases and 1 base, there was a span of 17 bases. This CDR3 comprises 17 residues. CDR3 DNA sequence: TGTGCCAGCAGTTACGGTGGGCGGGGGCCGTCCCAAGAGACCCAGTACTTC. It is translated as CASSYGGRGPSQETQYF.

The genes are TRBV19 and TRBJ2-7; the match to TRBD1 covers 10 bases. CDR3 length: 16 amino acids. The germline CDR1 and CDR2 sequences are LNHDA and SQIVND (reference sequence). Trimming at V came to 10 bases and at J to 2 bases, leaving 14 bases not matched to a gene. The CDR3 DNA sequence: TGTGCCACCTCCCCAGGGGGACAGGGGATGACCTACGAGCAGTACTTC. This sequence encodes CATSPGGQGMTYEQYF.

The chain has TRBV11-3 and TRBJ2-2; TRBD1 agrees at 7 bases. From germline, CDR1 is SGHNT and CDR2 YENEEA. The CDR3 spans 15 residues. With V trimmed by 3 bases and J by 9 bases, 10 bases remained unmatched. The CDR3 region has the DNA TGTGCCAGCAGCTTCGTCGGGACAGCGGATAGGGAGCTGTTTTTT. Amino acids: CASSFVGTADRELFF.

The chain uses TRBV7-3 and TRBJ2-1; weak D call: TRBD2 (6 bases). V lost 5 bases and J 9 bases, leaving 14 bases between the germline ends. This CDR3 comprises 13 residues. In germline, CDR1 is SGHTA, CDR2 FQGTGA. This CDR3 is CASSTNRGSEQFF. CDR3 sequence (DNA): TGTGCCAGCAGCACCAATCGGGGGAGTGAGCAGTTCTTC.

This sequence joins TRBV4-1 and TRBJ2-7; TRBD1 matches 9 bases. V was pared by 1 base and J by 2 bases, with 9 bases of the junction left unmatched. Per the germline V gene, CDR1 is MGHRA and CDR2 is YSYEKL. This CDR3 is built from 17 residues. CDR3: CASSQAHGQGSTYEQYF. CDR3 coding DNA: TGCGCCAGCAGCCAAGCCCACGGACAGGGGAGTACCTACGAGCAGTACTTC.

This chain uses TRBV5-6 with TRBJ2-1, with 7 bases identical to TRBD1. The CDR3 covers 11 residues. Germline loops: CDR1 SGHDT, CDR2 YYEEEE. V trimming: 3 bases; J trimming: 10 bases; junction bases outside the gene matches: 1. The CDR3, as DNA: TGTGCCAGCAGCTGGACAGGAGAGCAGTTCTTC. Translating it yields CASSWTGEQFF.

The CDR3 coding sequence is TGTGCCAGCAGCCTGACGACTAGCGGGGGGATTGAGACCCAGTACTTC. Residues: CASSLTTSGGIETQYF. This chain links TRBV7-3 with TRBJ2-5; 13 bases are a match to TRBD2. Germline trimming cut 5 bases from V and 5 bases from J; bases unmatched to any gene: 8. Germline V gene lookup returns CDR1 SGHTA and CDR2 FQGTGA. CDR3 length: 16 amino acids.